This entry lists 7 T cell receptor beta chains sequenced from one sample in a study of blood T cell repertoires in COVID-19. The assay was immunoSEQ multiplex PCR, and TCRdb's table has in-frame clones only and misses some. The sample contains a few hundred thousand clones, 85% of which appear only once. Material for sequencing was PBMCs or T cells enriched from blood (not recorded which). These receptors were obtained from a man in his forties who had recovered from COVID-19.

This clone was counted once. The chain combines TRBV27 with TRBJ1-5; D may be TRBD1 (5 bases). The CDR3 covers 15 residues. From germline, CDR1 is MNHEY and CDR2 SMNVEV (reference sequence). Trimming took 2 bases from V and 2 from J, leaving 10 bases between them. For the CDR3, the DNA is TGTGCCAGCAGTTTAGGCAGGGAAGGCAATCAGCCCCAGCATTTT. As protein: CASSLGREGNQPQHF.

The J gene is TRBJ2-7, the V gene TRBV30, with 12 bases that match TRBD2. In germline, CDR1 is GTSNPN, CDR2 SVGIG (reference sequence). The CDR3 covers 13 residues. Here the CDR3 reads CARRTSGTYEQYF. CDR3 nucleotides: TGTGCTCGGCGGACTAGCGGGACCTACGAGCAGTACTTC.

This chain connects TRBV13 to TRBJ1-3; no definite D call. Germline V gene data show CDR1 as PRHDT and CDR2 as FYEKMQ (reference sequence). Between the trimmed V and J ends, which lost 5 bases and 0 bases, there was a span of 8 bases. The length of the CDR3 is 14 residues. CDR3 loop: CASSHGFSGNTIYF. The CDR3 DNA follows: TGTGCCAGCAGCCACGGGTTCTCTGGAAACACCATATATTTT.

The rearrangement joins TRBV6-1 to TRBJ1-2; no firm D call. The CDR3 contains 16 residues. CDR1 and CDR2 (germline): MNHNS, SASEGT. V was pared by 2 bases and J by 2 bases, with 15 bases between. The CDR3 nucleotides read TGTGCCAGCAGTGAATCGGGAACCCACATCAACTATGGCTACACCTTC. Translating it yields CASSESGTHINYGYTF.

The chain has TRBV29-1 and TRBJ1-4; D might be TRBD1 (6 bases). CDR1 SQVTM and CDR2 ANQGSEA come from the germline V gene. The V gene lost 6 bases and the J gene lost 7 bases, with 12 bases spanning the gap. The CDR3 spans 12 residues. In DNA, the CDR3 is TGCAGCGTGAAACAGGGTTTTGAAAAACTGTTTTTT. This gives the protein CSVKQGFEKLFF.

The gene calls are TRBV11-3 and TRBJ2-1, with D possibly TRBD2 on 6 matching bases. V was trimmed by 0 bases and J by 1 base, leaving 19 bases between them. This CDR3 contains 19 residues. The germline gives CDR1 SGHNT, CDR2 YENEEA. CDR3 DNA sequence: TGTGCCAGCAGCTTAGAGGGTGGCTGGGGGAGGAGGTCCTACAATGAGCAGTTCTTC. Amino acids: CASSLEGGWGRRSYNEQFF. The full variable domain, with the rest looked up from reference TRBV11-3 and TRBJ2-1, is EAGVVQSPRYKIIEKKQPVAFWCNPISGHNTLYWYLQNLGQGPELLIRYENEEAVDDSQLPKDRFSAERLKGVDSTLKIQPAELGDSAVYLCASSLEGGWGRRSYNEQFFGPGTRLTVL.

The chain is built from TRBV11-2 and TRBJ1-1; D call uncertain. The CDR3 has 12 residues. Trimming removed 5 bases at V and 10 bases at J, with 14 bases between. Germline V gives CDR1 SGHAT, CDR2 FQNNGV. The CDR3 sequence: CASSPWRGRAFF. CDR3 DNA: TGTGCCAGCAGCCCGTGGCGGGGTAGAGCTTTCTTT.